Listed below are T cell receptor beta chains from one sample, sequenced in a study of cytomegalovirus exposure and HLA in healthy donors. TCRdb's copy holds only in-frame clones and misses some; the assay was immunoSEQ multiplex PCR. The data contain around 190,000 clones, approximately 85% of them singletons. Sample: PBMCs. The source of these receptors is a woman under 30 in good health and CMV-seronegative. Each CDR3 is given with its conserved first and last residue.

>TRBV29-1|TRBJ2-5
CSVEGQWREGPYQETQYF
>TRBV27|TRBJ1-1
CASSLRGAVTEAFF
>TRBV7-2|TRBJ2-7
CASSLDSGGYEQYF
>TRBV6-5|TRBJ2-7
CASSYLGMSYEQYF
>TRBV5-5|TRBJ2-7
CASSVDRSYEQYF
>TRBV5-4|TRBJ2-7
CASSYVQGFEQYF
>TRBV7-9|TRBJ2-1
CASSSVNLGQGINEQFF
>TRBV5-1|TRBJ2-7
CASSLGGLRDKTYEQYF
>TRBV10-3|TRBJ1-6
CAISESASEPLHF
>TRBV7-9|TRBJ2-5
CASSRTTTGTETQYF
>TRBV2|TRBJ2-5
CASSFDRAVEETQYF
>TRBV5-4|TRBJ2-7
CASSLAGSGFYEQYF
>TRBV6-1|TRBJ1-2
CASSTGTVDYGYTF
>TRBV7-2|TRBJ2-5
CASSLGLAGRSETQYF
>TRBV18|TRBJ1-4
CASSPLAEVTNEKLFF
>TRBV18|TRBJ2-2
CASSLVGADTGELFF
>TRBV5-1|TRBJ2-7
CASSLWLTAPYEQYF
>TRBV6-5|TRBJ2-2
CASSRGGPGELFF
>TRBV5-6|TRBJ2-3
CASSPHTTDTQYF
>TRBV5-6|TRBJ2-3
CASSFGQTATDTQYF
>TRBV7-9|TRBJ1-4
CASSLALVSANEKLFF
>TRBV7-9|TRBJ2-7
CASSFGPRLASYEQYF
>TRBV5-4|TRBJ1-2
CASSLALHRGYGYTF
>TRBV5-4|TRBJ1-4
CASSSARTDVNEKLFF
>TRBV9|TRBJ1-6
CASSVEQYNSPLHF
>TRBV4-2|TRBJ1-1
CASALTGNTEAFF
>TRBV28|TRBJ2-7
CASSSAGRSYEQYF
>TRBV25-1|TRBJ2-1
CASSRSGGANEQFF
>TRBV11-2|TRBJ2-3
CASSFPLAGGRTDTQYF
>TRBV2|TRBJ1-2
CASRGTTYGYTF
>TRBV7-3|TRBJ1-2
CASSSDGTGASYGYTF
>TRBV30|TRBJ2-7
CAWNMRSGLAGGPEQYF
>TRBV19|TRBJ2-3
CASTSALTITDTQYF
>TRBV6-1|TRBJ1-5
CASGTPGNQPQHF
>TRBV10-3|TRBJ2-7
CAISDRDSFTYEQYF
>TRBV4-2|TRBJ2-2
CASSPTGLAGGPYTWGELFF
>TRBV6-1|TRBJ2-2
CASRYGELFF
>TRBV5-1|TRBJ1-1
CASSLGTGGGFSEAFF
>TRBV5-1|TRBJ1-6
CASSLESGVDSPLHF
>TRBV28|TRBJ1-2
CASFRDREHYGYTF
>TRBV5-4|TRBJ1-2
CASTRPGGASYGYTF
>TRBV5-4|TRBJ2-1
CALAKGISYNEQFF
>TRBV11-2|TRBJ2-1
CASSSGESIYNEQFF
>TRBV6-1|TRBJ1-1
CASSERWEGTEAFF
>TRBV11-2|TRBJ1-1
CASSPPRQGEAFF
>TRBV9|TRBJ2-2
CASSIGQGAGELFF
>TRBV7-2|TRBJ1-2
CASSLWGTVNGYTF